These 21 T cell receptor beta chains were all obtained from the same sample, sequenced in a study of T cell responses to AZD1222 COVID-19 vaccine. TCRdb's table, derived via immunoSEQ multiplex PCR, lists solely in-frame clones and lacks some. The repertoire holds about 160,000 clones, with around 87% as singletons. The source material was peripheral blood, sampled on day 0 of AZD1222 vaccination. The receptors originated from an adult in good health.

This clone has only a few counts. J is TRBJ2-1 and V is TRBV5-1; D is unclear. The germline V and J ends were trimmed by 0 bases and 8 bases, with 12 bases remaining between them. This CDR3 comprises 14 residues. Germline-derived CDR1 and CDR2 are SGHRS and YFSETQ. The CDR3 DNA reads TGCGCCAGCAGCTTGGATCAGCCGAACGATGAGCAGTTCTTC. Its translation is CASSLDQPNDEQFF.

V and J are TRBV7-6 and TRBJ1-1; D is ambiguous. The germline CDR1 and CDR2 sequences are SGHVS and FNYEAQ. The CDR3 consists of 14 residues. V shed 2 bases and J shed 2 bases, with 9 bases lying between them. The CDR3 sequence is CASSLFPLNTEAFF. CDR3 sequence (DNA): TGTGCCAGCAGCTTATTCCCACTTAACACTGAAGCTTTCTTT.

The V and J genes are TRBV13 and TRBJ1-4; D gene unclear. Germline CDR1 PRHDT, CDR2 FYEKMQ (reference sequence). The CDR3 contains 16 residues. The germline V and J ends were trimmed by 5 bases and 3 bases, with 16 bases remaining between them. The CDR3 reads CASSRGGVRSNEKLFF. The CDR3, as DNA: TGTGCCAGCAGCCGCGGTGGGGTTAGGTCTAATGAAAAACTGTTTTTT.

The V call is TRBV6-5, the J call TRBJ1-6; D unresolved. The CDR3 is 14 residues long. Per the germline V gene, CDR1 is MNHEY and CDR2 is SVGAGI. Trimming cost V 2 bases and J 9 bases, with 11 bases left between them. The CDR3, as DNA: TGTGCCAGCAGTTACGACGGGGTAGGTTCACCCCTCCACTTT. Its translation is CASSYDGVGSPLHF.

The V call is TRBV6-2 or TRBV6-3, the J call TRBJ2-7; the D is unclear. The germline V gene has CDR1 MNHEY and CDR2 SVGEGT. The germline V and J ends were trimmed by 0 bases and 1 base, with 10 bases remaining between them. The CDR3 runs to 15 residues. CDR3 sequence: CASSYSPGRSYEQYF. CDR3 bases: TGTGCCAGCAGTTACTCGCCCGGACGATCCTACGAGCAGTACTTC.

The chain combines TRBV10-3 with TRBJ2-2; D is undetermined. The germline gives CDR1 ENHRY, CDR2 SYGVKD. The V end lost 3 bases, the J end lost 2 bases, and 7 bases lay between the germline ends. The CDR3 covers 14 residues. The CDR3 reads CAISETGNTGELFF. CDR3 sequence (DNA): TGTGCCATCAGTGAAACCGGAAACACCGGGGAGCTGTTTTTT.

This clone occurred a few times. This CDR3 reads CASSPPAGGRDEQFF. CDR3 coding DNA: TGTGCCAGTAGTCCCCCGGCAGGGGGACGGGATGAGCAGTTCTTC. The chain couples TRBV19 to TRBJ2-1; TRBD1 aligns across 7 bases. From germline, CDR1 is LNHDA and CDR2 SQIVND (reference sequence). The junction had 12 bases not matched to a gene; V was cut back by 5 bases and J by 8 bases. The CDR3 is 15 residues long.

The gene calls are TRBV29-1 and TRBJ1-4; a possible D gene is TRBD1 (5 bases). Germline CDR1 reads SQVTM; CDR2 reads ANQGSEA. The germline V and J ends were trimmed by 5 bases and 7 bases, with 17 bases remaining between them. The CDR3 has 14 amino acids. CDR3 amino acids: CSVQRRQPTEKLFF. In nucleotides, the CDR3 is TGCAGCGTTCAGAGGAGACAGCCGACTGAAAAACTGTTTTTT.

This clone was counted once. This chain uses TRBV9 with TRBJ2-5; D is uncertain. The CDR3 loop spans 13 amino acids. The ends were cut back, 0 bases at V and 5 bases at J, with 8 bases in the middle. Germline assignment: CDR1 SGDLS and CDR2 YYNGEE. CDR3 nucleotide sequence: TGTGCCAGCAGCGTAGATAATTGGGAGACCCAGTACTTC. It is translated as CASSVDNWETQYF. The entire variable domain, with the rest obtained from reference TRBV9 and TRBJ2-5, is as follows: DSGVTQTPKHLITATGQRVTLRCSPRSGDLSVYWYQQSLDQGLQFLIQYYNGEERAKGNILERFSAQQFPDLHSELNLSSLELGDSALYFCASSVDNWETQYFGPGTRLLVL.

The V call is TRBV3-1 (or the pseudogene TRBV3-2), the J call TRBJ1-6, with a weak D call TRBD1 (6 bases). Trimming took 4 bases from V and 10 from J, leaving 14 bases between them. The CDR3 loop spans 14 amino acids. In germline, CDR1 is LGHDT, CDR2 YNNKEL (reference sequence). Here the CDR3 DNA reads TGTGCCAGCAGCCCCGGAGGGGGAGCATCACCCCTCCACTTT. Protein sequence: CASSPGGGASPLHF.

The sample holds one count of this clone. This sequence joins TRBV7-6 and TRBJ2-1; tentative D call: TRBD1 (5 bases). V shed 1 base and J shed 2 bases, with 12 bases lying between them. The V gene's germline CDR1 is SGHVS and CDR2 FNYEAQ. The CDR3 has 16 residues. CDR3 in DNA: TGTGCCAGCAGCTTAGTGCCGCAGGGAACCTACAATGAGCAGTTCTTC. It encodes CASSLVPQGTYNEQFF.

The CDR3: CASSYSTQPPQETQYF. CDR3 DNA: TGTGCCAGCAGTTACTCGACACAGCCCCCCCAAGAGACCCAGTACTTC. The chain recombines TRBV6-5 with TRBJ2-5; no definite D call. In germline, CDR1 is MNHEY, CDR2 SVGAGI. CDR3 length: 16 amino acids. The V end was cut by 0 bases, the J end by 1 base, with 12 bases between.

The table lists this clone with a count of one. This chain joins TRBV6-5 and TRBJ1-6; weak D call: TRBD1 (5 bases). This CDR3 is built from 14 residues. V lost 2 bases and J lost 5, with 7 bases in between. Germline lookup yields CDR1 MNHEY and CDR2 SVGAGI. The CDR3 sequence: CASSYGGNNSPLHF. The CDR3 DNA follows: TGTGCCAGCAGTTACGGGGGGAATAATTCACCCCTCCACTTT.

This CDR3 is CSVTGGMNTEAFF. The CDR3 region has the DNA TGCAGCGTTACAGGGGGGATGAACACTGAAGCTTTCTTT. The V call is TRBV29-1, the J call TRBJ1-1; 8 bases agree with TRBD1. Germline V lookup: CDR1 SQVTM, CDR2 ANQGSEA. J was trimmed by 0 bases and V by 5 bases; bases with no gene match: 2. The CDR3 consists of 13 residues.

The CDR3 loop is CASSTDWGVGTQYF. The CDR3 DNA sequence: TGTGCCAGCAGTACTGATTGGGGGGTCGGGACCCAGTACTTC. The chain uses TRBV6-4 and TRBJ2-5; D might be TRBD2 (6 bases). This CDR3 has 14 residues. With 5 bases removed from V and 7 bases from J, the gap between germline ends came to 17 bases. Per germline, CDR1 MRHNA and CDR2 SNTAGT.

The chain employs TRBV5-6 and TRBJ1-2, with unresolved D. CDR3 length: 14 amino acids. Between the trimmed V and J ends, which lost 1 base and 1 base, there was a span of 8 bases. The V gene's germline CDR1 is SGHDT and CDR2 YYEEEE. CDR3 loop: CASSLPPNNYGYTF. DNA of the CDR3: TGTGCCAGCAGCTTGCCGCCGAATAACTATGGCTACACCTTC.

The CDR3 DNA reads as TGTGCCAGCAGTTACTCAGGGGCATATGGGGAGACCCAGTACTTC. Its translation: CASSYSGAYGETQYF. The chain employs TRBV6-5 and TRBJ2-5; a possible D gene is TRBD1 (5 bases). Per germline, CDR1 MNHEY and CDR2 SVGAGI. The CDR3 is 15 residues long. V dropped 0 bases and J dropped 5 bases, with 13 bases sitting between them.

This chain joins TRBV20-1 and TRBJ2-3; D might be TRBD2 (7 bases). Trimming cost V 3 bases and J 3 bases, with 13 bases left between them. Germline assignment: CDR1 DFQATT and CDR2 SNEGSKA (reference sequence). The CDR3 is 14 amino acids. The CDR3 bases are TGCAGTGCTAGTGAGGGGGGGCCGACAGATACGCAGTATTTT. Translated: CSASEGGPTDTQYF.

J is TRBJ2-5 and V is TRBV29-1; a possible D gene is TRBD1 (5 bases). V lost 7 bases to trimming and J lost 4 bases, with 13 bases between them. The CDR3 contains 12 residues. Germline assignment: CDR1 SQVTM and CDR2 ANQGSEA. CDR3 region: CSARKGAETQYF. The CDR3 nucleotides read TGCAGCGCTCGCAAAGGGGCAGAGACCCAGTACTTC.

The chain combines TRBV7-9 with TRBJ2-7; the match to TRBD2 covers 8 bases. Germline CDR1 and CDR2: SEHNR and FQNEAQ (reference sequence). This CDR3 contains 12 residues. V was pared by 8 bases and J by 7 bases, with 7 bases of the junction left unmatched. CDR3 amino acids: CASRRGGSEQYF. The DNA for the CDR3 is TGTGCCAGCCGTCGGGGGGGATCGGAGCAGTACTTC.

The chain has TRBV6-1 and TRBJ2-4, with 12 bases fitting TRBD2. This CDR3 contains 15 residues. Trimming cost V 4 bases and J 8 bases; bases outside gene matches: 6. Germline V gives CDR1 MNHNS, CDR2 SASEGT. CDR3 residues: CASSGTSGVIDIQYF. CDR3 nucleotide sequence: TGTGCCAGCAGTGGGACTAGCGGGGTTATTGACATTCAGTACTTC.